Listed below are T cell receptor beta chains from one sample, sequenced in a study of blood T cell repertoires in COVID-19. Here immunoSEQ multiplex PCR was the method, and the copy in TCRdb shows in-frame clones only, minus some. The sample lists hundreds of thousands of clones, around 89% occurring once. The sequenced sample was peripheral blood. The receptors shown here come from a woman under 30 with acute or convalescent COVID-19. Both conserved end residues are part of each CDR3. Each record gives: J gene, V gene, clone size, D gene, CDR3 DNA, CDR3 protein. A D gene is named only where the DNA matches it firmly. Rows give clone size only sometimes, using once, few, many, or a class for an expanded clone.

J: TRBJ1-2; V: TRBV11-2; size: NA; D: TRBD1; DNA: TGTGCCAGCAGCGCGACAGGGACAGGGGGCCGCTATGGCTACACCTTC; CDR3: CASSATGTGGRYGYTF
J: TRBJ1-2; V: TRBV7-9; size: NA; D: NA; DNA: TGTGCCAGCAGCTTAGAGGGCGTCAGGGGTTATGGCTACACCTTC; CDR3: CASSLEGVRGYGYTF
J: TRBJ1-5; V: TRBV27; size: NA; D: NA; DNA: TGTGCCAGCAGTTCCAGGACTCCGGGAGCCTCCTATAGCAATCAGCCCCAGCATTTT; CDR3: CASSSRTPGASYSNQPQHF
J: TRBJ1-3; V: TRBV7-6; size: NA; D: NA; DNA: TGTGCCAGCAGCCCTGGACTGCCGACTTCGGGAAACACCATATATTTT; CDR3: CASSPGLPTSGNTIYF
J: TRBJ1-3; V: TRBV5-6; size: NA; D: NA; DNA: TGTGCCAGCAGCTTGGGCGGGGGCTCTGGAAACACCATATATTTT; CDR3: CASSLGGGSGNTIYF
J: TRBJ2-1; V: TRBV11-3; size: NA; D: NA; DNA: TGTGCCAGCAGCCTGGACAACAATGAGCAGTTCTTC; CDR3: CASSLDNNEQFF
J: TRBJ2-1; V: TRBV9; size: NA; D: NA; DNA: TGTGCCAGCAGCGTATACGGATCCCCCACTACACACAATGAGCAGTTCTTC; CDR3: CASSVYGSPTTHNEQFF
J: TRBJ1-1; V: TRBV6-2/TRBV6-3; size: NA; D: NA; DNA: TGTGCCAGCAGTTACTGGGAGATGAACACTGAAGCTTTCTTT; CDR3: CASSYWEMNTEAFF
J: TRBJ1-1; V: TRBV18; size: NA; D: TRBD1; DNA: TGTGCCAGCTCCCAAGTCCCGGGACAGAGTACGGACACTGAAGCTTTCTTT; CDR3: CASSQVPGQSTDTEAFF
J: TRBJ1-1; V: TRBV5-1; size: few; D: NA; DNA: TGCGCCAGCAGCTTGGAGCCCGCAGGTAGGAACACTGAAGCTTTCTTT; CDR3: CASSLEPAGRNTEAFF
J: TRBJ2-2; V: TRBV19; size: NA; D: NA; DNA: TGTGCCAGTAGTATCTCGGGGGGCAACACCGGGGAGCTGTTTTTT; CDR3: CASSISGGNTGELFF
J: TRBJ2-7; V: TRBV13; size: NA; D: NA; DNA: TGTGCCAGCAGATATACAGGGCAGTACGAGCAGTACTTC; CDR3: CASRYTGQYEQYF
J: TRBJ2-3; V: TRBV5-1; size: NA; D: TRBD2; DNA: TGCGCCAGCAGCTTGGCCCCAGCGGGGGGGACAGATACGCAGTATTTT; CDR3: CASSLAPAGGTDTQYF
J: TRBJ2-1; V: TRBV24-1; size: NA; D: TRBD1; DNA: TGTGCCACCAGTGATCCGGGACAGGGAGGCCCCTACAATGAGCAGTTCTTC; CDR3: CATSDPGQGGPYNEQFF
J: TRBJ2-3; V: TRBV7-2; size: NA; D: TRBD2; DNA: TGTGCCAGCAGCTTAGTGGGGTTAGCGGGGGAAAACGGGGATACGCAGTATTTT; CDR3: CASSLVGLAGENGDTQYF
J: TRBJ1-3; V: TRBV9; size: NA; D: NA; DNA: TGTGCCAGCAGCGCCTCGTGGAGTCGCTCTGGAAACACCATATATTTT; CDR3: CASSASWSRSGNTIYF
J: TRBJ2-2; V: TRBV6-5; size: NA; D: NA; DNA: TGTGCCAGCAGCTGGTACAGGGAGAACACCGGGGAGCTGTTTTTT; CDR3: CASSWYRENTGELFF
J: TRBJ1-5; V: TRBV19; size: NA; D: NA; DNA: TGTGCCAGTAGACTAGACAAGGGTCAGCCCCAGCATTTT; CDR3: CASRLDKGQPQHF
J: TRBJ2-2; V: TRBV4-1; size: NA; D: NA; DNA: TGCGCCAGCAGCCAACCGGGACAGAACACCGGGGAGCTGTTTTTT; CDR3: CASSQPGQNTGELFF
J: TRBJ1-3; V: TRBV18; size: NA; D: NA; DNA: TGTGCCAGCTCATCCCGGGACATCAACTCTGGAAACACCATATATTTT; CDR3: CASSSRDINSGNTIYF
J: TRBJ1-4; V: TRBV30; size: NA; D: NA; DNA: TGTGCCTGGATGGGGGGGGCGGTTAATGAAAAACTGTTTTTT; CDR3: CAWMGGAVNEKLFF
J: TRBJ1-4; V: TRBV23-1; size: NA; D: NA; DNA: TGCGCCAGCAGTCAATCGCCGAGGCAGGGAACTGAAAAACTGTTTTTT; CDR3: CASSQSPRQGTEKLFF
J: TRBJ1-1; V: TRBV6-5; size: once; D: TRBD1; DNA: TGTGCCAGCAGTTACGGGACAGACACTGAAGCTTTCTTT; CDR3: CASSYGTDTEAFF
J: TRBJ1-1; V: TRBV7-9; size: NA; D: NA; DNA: TGTGCCAGCAGCTTCGAGGGAGGTCGGGGAAATCGTGAAGCTTTCTTT; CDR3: CASSFEGGRGNREAFF
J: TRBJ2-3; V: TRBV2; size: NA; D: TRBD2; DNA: TGTGCCAGCAGTCCAGAGCGGGGGGGCCCAAATACGCAGTATTTT; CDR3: CASSPERGGPNTQYF
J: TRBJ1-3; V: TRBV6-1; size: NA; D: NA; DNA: TGTGCCAGCAGTGAGCGGGCCTATCCTTCTGGAAACACCATATATTTT; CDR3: CASSERAYPSGNTIYF
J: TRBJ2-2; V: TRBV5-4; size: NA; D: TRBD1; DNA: TGTGCCAGCAGCCACGGACAGGGGACCGGGGAGCTGTTTTTT; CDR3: CASSHGQGTGELFF
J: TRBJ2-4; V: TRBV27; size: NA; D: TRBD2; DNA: TGTGCCAGCAGTTTATACGGGAGGCTAGCCAAAAACATTCAGTACTTC; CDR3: CASSLYGRLAKNIQYF
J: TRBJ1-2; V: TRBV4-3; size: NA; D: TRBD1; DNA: TGCGCCAGCAGCCAATTTACAGGGGGCGCGGGGGGCTACACCTTC; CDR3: CASSQFTGGAGGYTF
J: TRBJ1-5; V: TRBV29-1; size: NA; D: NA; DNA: TGCAGCGTTGGGGGAGATCCCCAGCATTTT; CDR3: CSVGGDPQHF
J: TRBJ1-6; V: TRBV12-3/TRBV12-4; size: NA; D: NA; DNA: TGTGCCAGCAGTTTGGTGGAGAATTCACCCCTCCACTTT; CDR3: CASSLVENSPLHF
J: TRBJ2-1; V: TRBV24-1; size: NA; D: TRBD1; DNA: TGTGCCACCAACCACCGGGACAGGGTATTGAATGAGCAGTTCTTC; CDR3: CATNHRDRVLNEQFF
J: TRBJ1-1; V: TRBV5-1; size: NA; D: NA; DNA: TGCGCCAGCAGGGAGGCCAGAAACATGAACACTGAAGCTTTCTTT; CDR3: CASREARNMNTEAFF
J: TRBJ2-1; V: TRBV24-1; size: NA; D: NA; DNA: TGTGCCACCAGCCAGACAGAGTCCTCCTACAATGAGCAGTTCTTC; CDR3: CATSQTESSYNEQFF
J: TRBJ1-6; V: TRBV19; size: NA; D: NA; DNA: TGTGCCAGTAGTCAGGTCGGGAACGATTCACCCCTCCACTTT; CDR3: CASSQVGNDSPLHF
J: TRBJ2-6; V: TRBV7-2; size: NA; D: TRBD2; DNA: TGTGCCAGCAGCTTAGGGGGCCTCCGGGGGGCTGGGGCCAACGTCCTGACTTTC; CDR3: CASSLGGLRGAGANVLTF
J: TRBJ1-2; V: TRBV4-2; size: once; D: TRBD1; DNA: TGTGCCAGCAGCCAAGATCTTAGGTGGAGCCGCGGGACAGGGTCTTTATCCCTTTATGGCTACACCTTC; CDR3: CASSQDLRWSRGTGSLSLYGYTF
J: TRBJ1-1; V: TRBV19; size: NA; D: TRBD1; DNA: TGTGCCAGTAGTATGGGGCAGGGGGTCCCTGAAGCTTTCTTT; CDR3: CASSMGQGVPEAFF
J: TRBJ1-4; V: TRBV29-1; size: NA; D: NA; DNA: TGCAGCGGCGGGAAGGGCATCGGTGAAAAACTGTTTTTT; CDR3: CSGGKGIGEKLFF
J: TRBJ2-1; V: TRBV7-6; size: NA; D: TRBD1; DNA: TGTGCCAGCAGCTCGAGACAGGGGGGATACAATGAGCAGTTCTTC; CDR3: CASSSRQGGYNEQFF
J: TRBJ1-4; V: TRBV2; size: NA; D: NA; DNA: TGTGCCAGCAGCCCCATCCGGCAGGGAGGCGAAAAACTGTTTTTT; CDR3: CASSPIRQGGEKLFF